The rows below give T cell receptor beta chains drawn from one sample of a study of T cells in Graves' hyperthyroidism and ophthalmopathy. TCRdb called the multiplex PCR reads again in MiXCR, with one record for every CDR3 protein. This table holds 800,000 or so distinct CDR3 sequences, more than 30% found once. Sequencing was performed on blood. The receptor source for this set is a man aged 18-30 years with Graves' hyperthyroidism. CDR3s include the opening cysteine and the closing phenylalanine or tryptophan. D genes are given only for firm matches. Clone sizes are given selectively: once, few, many, or a class where the clone is expanded.

v_call	j_call	d_call	clone_size	cdr3_nt	cdr3_aa
TRBV30	TRBJ1-5	TRBD1	few	TGTGCCTCGGGACAGGGGACAGGTCAGCCCCAGCATTTT	CASGQGTGQPQHF
TRBV20-1	TRBJ2-5	TRBD1	-	TGCAGTGCCGTTGGTGGACAGGGAACAGAGACCCAGTACTTC	CSAVGGQGTETQYF
TRBV20-1	TRBJ1-4	-	-	TGCAGTGCCGCCCTCGGGGGCAATGAAAAACTGTTTTTT	CSAALGGNEKLFF
TRBV20-1	TRBJ1-5	-	few	TGCAGTGCTTTGCCACAGTCGAAATATCAGCCCCAGCATTTT	CSALPQSKYQPQHF
TRBV7-9	TRBJ2-7	-	-	TGCGCCAGCAGCCAAGATCCGAGGGGCTACGAGCAGTACTTC	CASSQDPRGYEQYF
TRBV24-1	TRBJ1-5	TRBD1	-	TGTGCCACCAGTGATCCTCGAACCGGGACAGGGGACGAGACCCAGCATTTT	CATSDPRTGTGDETQHF
TRBV28	TRBJ2-7	TRBD1	-	TGTGCCAGCAGGGACAGGGTAGGCTACGAGCAGTACTTC	CASRDRVGYEQYF
TRBV15	TRBJ1-4	-	-	TGTGCCACCAGCAGCGAGAGGGGAACTAATGAAAAACTGTTTTTT	CATSSERGTNEKLFF
TRBV7-9	TRBJ2-5	-	-	TGTGCCAGCAGCCCTCAGGGATCGGCCGAGACCCAGTACTTC	CASSPQGSAETQYF
TRBV15	TRBJ1-1	-	many	TGTGCCACCAGCAGAGGAGAGGGGTGGATGAACACTGAAGCTTTCTTT	CATSRGEGWMNTEAFF
TRBV12-3/TRBV12-4	TRBJ2-5	TRBD2	few	TGTGCCAGCAGTTTCTCGTTAGCGGGAGTGGAGACCCAGTACTTC	CASSFSLAGVETQYF
TRBV10-3	TRBJ1-5	TRBD1	-	TGTGCCAGCAGAGTAGGGGGCGTTCAGCCCCAGCATTTT	CASRVGGVQPQHF
TRBV3-1	TRBJ1-4	-	few	TGTGCCAGCAGCCAGCTTACTGGACAGGAAAAACTGTTTTTT	CASSQLTGQEKLFF
TRBV9	TRBJ2-7	-	many	TGTGCCAGCAGCGTAGCAGGGACGGACGAGCAGTACTTC	CASSVAGTDEQYF
TRBV24-1	TRBJ2-5	-	-	TGTGCCACCAGCGCTGACAACCCGGTAGAGACCCAGTACTTC	CATSADNPVETQYF
TRBV3-2	TRBJ2-5	-	-	TGTGCCAGCAGCCAAGTAATGGAGACCCAGTACTTC	CASSQVMETQYF
TRBV5-1	TRBJ2-3	-	-	TGCGCCAGCAGCTCCGAAGGCCCAGGAACCACAGATACGCAGTATTTT	CASSSEGPGTTDTQYF
TRBV29-1	TRBJ2-6	-	-	TGCAGCGTCTATCTGGGGGGGGCCTACGTCCTGACTTTC	CSVYLGGAYVLTF
TRBV20-1	TRBJ1-5	TRBD1	many	TGCAGTGCTAGAGGCAGAGGGGGCCATCAGCCCCAGCATTTT	CSARGRGGHQPQHF
TRBV29-1	TRBJ1-1	-	-	TGCAGCTTAGGGCATAGCACTGAAGCTTTCTTT	CSLGHSTEAFF
TRBV7-7	TRBJ2-2	-	few	TGTGCTAGCAGCCCCTCCGGGGGGCCGACCGGGGAGCTGTTTTTT	CASSPSGGPTGELFF
TRBV20-1	TRBJ2-5	-	-	TGCAGTGCTAGAGTAAGGGGCGGGGAAGAGACCCAGTACTTC	CSARVRGGEETQYF
TRBV15	TRBJ1-5	-	-	TGTGCCACCAGCAGCTCCGCGGTAGGGGTGCATCAGCCCCAGCATTTT	CATSSSAVGVHQPQHF
TRBV9	TRBJ1-6	TRBD1	few	TGTGCCAGCAGCGAGAGGACAGGGGCGGGTTCACCCCTCCACTTT	CASSERTGAGSPLHF
TRBV5-1	TRBJ1-2	TRBD1	few	TGCGCCAGCAGCTTTGACAGGGTCAGTGGCGGCTACACCTTC	CASSFDRVSGGYTF
TRBV20-1	TRBJ1-1	-	few	TGCAGTGCTAGGTCAGGGATGAACACTGAAGCTTTCTTT	CSARSGMNTEAFF
TRBV19	TRBJ2-1	-	-	TGTGCCAGTAACGACGCTCTAAATGGTGCCAATGAGCAGTTCTTC	CASNDALNGANEQFF
TRBV2	TRBJ2-7	TRBD1	few	TGTGCCAGCAGGACAGGGGAGAAATGGTACGAGCAGTACTTC	CASRTGEKWYEQYF
TRBV19	TRBJ2-7	-	many	TGTGCCAGTAGTATGGGACCCAACGAGCAGTACTTC	CASSMGPNEQYF
TRBV5-1	TRBJ2-5	-	-	TGCGCCAGCAGCTTGGTCTGGTCGGAAGAGACCCAGTACTTC	CASSLVWSEETQYF
TRBV11-2	TRBJ1-3	-	few	TGTGCCAGCAGCCCGTACCCCCCAGCCCAGAGCTCTGGAAACACCATATATTTT	CASSPYPPAQSSGNTIYF
TRBV6-5	TRBJ1-5	TRBD1	-	TGTGCCAGCAGCAAGACAGGGTTGCGTCAGCCCCAGCATTTT	CASSKTGLRQPQHF